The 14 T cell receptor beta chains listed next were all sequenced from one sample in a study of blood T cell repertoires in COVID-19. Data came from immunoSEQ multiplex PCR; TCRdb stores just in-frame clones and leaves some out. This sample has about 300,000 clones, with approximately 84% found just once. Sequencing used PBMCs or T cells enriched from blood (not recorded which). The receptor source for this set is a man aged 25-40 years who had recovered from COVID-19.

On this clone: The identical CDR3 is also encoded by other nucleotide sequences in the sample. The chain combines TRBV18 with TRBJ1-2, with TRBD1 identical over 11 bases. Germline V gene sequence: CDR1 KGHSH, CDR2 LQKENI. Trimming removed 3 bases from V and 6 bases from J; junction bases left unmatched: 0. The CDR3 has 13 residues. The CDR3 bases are TGTGCCAGCTCACCGGGACAGGGGGATGGCTACACCTTC. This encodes CASSPGQGDGYTF.

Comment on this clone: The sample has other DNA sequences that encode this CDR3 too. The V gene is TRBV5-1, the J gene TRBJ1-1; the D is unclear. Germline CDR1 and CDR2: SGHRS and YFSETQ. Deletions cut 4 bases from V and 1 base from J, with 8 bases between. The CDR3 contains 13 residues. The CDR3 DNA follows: TGCGCCAGCAGCAGGACTGAGAACACTGAAGCTTTCTTT. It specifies CASSRTENTEAFF.

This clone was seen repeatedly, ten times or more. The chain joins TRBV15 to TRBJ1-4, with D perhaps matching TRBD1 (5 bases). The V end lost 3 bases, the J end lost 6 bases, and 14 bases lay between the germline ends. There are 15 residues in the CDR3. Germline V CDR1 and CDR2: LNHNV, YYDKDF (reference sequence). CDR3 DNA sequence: TGTGCCACCAGCAGCGCCCGGGGGGGTGATGAAAAACTGTTTTTT. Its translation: CATSSARGGDEKLFF.

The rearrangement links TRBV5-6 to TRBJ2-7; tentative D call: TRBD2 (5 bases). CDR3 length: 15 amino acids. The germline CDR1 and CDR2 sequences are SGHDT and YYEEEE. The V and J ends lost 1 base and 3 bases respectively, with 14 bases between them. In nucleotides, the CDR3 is TGTGCCAGCAGCTTGATTTCACCCCGGGGCTACGAGCAGTACTTC. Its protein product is CASSLISPRGYEQYF. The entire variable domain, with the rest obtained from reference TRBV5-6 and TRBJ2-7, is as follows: DAGVTQSPTHLIKTRGQQVTLRCSPKSGHDTVSWYQQALGQGPQFIFQYYEEEERQRGNFPDRFSGHQFPNYSSELNVNALLLGDSALYLCASSLISPRGYEQYFGPGTRLTVT.

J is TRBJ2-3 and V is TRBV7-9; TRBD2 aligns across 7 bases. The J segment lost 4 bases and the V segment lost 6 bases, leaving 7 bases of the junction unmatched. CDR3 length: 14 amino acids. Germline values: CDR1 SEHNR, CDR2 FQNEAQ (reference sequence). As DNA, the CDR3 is TGTGCCAGCAGTACGGGAGGATTAGCAGATACGCAGTATTTT. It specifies CASSTGGLADTQYF.

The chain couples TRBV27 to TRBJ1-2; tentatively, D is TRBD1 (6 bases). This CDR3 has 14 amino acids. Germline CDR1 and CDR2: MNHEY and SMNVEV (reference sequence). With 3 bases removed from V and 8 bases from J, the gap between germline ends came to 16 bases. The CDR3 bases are TGTGCCAGCAGTTTGGGGGCTGGACCTGGGGGCTACACCTTC. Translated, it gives CASSLGAGPGGYTF.

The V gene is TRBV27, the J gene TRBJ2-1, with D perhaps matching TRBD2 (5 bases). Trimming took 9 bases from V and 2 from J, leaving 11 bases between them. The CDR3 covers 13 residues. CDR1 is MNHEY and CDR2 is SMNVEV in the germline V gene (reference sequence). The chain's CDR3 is CASNSGTYNEQFF. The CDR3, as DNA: TGTGCCAGTAACAGCGGCACCTACAATGAGCAGTTCTTC.

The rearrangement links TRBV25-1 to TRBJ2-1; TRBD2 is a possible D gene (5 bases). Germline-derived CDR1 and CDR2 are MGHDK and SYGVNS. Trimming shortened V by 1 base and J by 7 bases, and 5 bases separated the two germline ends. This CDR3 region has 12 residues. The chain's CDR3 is CASSEWENEQFF. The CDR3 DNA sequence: TGTGCCAGCAGTGAATGGGAGAATGAGCAGTTCTTC.

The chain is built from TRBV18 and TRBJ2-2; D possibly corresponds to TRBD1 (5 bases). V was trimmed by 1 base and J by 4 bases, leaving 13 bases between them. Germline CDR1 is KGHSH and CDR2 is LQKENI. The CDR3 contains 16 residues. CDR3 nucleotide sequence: TGTGCCAGCTCACCACGGTCAGGGTCGGGCACCGGGGAGCTGTTTTTT. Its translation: CASSPRSGSGTGELFF.

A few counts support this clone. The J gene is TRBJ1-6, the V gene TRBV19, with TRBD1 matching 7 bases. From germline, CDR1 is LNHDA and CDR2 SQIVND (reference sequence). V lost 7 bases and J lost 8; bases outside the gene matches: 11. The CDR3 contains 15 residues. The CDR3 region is CASNRQGEWDSPLHF. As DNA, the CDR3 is TGTGCCAGTAATAGACAGGGAGAATGGGATTCACCCCTCCACTTT.

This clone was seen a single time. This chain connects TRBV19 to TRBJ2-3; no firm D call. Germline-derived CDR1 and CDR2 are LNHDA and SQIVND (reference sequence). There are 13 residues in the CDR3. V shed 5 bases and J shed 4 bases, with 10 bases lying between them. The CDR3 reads CASSDGSPDTQYF. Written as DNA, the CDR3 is TGTGCCAGTAGTGACGGGTCCCCAGATACGCAGTATTTT.

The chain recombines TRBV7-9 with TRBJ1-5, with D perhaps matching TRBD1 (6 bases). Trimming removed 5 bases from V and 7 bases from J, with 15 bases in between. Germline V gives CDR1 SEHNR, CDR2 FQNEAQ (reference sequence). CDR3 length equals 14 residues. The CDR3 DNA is TGTGCCAGCAGCAAAGATGGGGGCGAACAGCCCCAGCATTTT. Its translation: CASSKDGGEQPQHF.

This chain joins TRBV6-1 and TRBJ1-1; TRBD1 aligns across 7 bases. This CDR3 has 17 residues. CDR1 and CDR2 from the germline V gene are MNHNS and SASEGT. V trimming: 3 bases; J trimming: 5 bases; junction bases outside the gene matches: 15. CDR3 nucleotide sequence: TGTGCCAGCAGTGATCATAAGAGGGGGCGCGGGGTAACTGAAGCTTTCTTT. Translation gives CASSDHKRGRGVTEAFF.

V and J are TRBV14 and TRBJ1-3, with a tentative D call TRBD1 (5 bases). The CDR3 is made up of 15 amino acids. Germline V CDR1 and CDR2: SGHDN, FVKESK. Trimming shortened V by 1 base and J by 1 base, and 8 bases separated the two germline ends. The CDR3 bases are TGTGCCAGCAGCCAAGTCGACAGTTCTGGAAACACCATATATTTT. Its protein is CASSQVDSSGNTIYF.